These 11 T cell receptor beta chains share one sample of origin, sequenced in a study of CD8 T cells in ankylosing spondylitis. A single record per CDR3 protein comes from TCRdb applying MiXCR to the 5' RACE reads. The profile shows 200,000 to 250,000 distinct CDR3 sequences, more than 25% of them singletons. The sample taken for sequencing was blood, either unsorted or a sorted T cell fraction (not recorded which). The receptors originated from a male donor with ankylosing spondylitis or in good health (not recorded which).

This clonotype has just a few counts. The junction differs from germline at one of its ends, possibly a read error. The CDR3 DNA reads as TGTGCTAGCAGCTTAGAACTAGCGGGGTCCACAGATACGCAGTATTTT. This encodes CASSLELAGSTDTQYF. The J gene is TRBJ2-3, the V gene TRBV7-7, with 10 bases matching TRBD2. Germline lookup yields CDR1 SSHAT and CDR2 FNYEAQ (reference sequence). The CDR3 contains 16 residues. Drawing the rest from reference TRBV7-7 and TRBJ2-3, the complete variable domain is GAGVSQSPRYKVTKRGQDVTLRCDPISSHATLYWYQQALGQGPEFLTYFNYEAQPDKSGLPSDRFSAERPEGSISTLTIQRTEQRDSAMYRCASSLELAGSTDTQYFGPGTRLTVL.

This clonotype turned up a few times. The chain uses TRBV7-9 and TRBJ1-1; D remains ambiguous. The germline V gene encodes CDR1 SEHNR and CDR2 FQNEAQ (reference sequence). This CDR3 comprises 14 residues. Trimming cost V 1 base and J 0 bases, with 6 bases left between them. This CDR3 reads CASSLVLLNTEAFF. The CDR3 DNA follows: TGTGCCAGCAGCTTAGTGTTGTTGAACACTGAAGCTTTCTTT.

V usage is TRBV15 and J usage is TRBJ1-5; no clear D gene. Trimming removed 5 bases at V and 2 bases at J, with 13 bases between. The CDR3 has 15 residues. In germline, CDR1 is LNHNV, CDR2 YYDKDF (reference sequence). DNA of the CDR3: TGTGCCACCAGCGGTCACAGTGATGGCAATCAGCCCCAGCATTTT. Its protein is CATSGHSDGNQPQHF.

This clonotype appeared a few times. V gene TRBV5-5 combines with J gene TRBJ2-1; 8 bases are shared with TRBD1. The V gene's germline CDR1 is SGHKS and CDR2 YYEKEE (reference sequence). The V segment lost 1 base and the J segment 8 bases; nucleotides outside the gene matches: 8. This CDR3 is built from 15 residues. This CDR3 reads CASSLTNRGIDEQFF. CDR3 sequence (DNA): TGTGCCAGCAGCTTGACGAACAGGGGGATCGATGAGCAGTTCTTC.

The CDR3 reads CASSLSADWGTEAFF. DNA of the CDR3: TGTGCCAGCAGTTTATCGGCCGACTGGGGGACTGAAGCTTTCTTT. The rearrangement uses TRBV27 and TRBJ1-1, with TRBD1 as a possible D gene (5 bases). V shed 0 bases and J shed 5 bases, with 13 bases lying between them. This CDR3 is built from 15 residues. Germline assignment: CDR1 MNHEY and CDR2 SMNVEV (reference sequence).

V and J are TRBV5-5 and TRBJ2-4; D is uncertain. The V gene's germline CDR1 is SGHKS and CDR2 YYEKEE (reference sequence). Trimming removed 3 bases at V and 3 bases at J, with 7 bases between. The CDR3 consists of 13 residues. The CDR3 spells CASSSVGKNIQYF. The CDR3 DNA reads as TGTGCCAGCAGCTCCGTGGGCAAAAACATTCAGTACTTC.

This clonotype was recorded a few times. The CDR3 bases are TGCGCCAGCAGCTTGGTTGGGGAGACGAACTATGGCTACACCTTC. Its translation is CASSLVGETNYGYTF. The V call is TRBV5-1, the J call TRBJ1-2; D is unclear. The CDR3 sequence is 15 residues long. V was trimmed by 0 bases and J by 2 bases, leaving 11 bases between them. Per the germline V gene, CDR1 is SGHRS and CDR2 is YFSETQ.

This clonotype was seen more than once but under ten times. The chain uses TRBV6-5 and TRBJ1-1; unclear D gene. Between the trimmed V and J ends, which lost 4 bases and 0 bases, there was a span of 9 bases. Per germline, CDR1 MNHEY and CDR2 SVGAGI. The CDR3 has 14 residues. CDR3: CASSSIEMNTEAFF. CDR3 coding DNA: TGTGCCAGCAGTTCGATTGAAATGAACACTGAAGCTTTCTTT.

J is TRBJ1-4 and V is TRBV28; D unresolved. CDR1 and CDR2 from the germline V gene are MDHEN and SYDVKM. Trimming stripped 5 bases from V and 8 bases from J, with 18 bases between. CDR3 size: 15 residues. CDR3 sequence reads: CASSHGILGEEKLFF. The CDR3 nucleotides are TGTGCCAGCAGTCACGGGATCCTAGGCGAGGAAAAACTGTTTTTT.

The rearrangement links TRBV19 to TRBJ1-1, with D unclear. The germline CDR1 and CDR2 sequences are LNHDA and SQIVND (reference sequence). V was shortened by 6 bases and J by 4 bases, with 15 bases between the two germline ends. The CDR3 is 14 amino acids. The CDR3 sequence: CASSSDGASTEAFF. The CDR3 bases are TGTGCCAGTAGCAGTGACGGAGCAAGCACTGAAGCTTTCTTT. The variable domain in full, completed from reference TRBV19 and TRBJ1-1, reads DGGITQSPKYLFRKEGQNVTLSCEQNLNHDAMYWYRQDPGQGLRLIYYSQIVNDFQKGDIAEGYSVSREKKESFPLTVTSAQKNPTAFYLCASSSDGASTEAFFGQGTRLTVV.

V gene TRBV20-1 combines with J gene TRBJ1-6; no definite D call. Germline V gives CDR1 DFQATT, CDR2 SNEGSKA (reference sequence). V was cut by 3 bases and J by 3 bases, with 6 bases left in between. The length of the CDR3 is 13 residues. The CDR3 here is CSARVNYNSPLHF. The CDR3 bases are TGCAGTGCTAGGGTCAACTATAATTCACCCCTCCACTTT.